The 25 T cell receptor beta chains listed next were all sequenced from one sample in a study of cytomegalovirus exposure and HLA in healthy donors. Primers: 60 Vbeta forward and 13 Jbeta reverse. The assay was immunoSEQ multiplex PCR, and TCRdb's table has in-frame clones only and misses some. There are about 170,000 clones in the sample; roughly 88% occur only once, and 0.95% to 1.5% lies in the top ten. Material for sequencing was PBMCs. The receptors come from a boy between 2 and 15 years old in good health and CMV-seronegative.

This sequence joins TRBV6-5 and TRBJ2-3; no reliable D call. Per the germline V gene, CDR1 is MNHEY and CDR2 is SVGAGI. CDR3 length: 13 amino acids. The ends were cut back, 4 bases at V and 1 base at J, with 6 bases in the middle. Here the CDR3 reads CASSFRGTDTQYF. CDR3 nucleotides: TGTGCCAGCAGTTTCCGAGGCACAGATACGCAGTATTTT.

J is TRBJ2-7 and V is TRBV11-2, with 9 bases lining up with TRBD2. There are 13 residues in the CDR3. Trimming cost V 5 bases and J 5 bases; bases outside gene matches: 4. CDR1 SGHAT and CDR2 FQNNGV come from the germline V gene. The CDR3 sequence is CASSKGLANEQYV. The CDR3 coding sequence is TGTGCCAGCAGCAAAGGACTAGCGAACGAGCAGTACGTC.

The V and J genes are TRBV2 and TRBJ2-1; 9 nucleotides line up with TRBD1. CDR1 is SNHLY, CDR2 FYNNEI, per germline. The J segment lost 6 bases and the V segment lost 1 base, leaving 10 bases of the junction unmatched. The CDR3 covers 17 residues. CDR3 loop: CASSEERGQGSGNEQFF. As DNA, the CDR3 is TGTGCCAGCAGTGAAGAGAGGGGACAGGGTAGTGGCAATGAGCAGTTCTTC.

CDR3 bases: TGTGCCAGCAGCTCAAAAGTGGACCCCCAGCCCTCGTGGGAGCAGTACGTC. Its protein is CASSSKVDPQPSWEQYV. The chain is built from TRBV13 and TRBJ2-7; no clear D gene. The germline V gene has CDR1 PRHDT and CDR2 FYEKMQ (reference sequence). This CDR3 has 17 amino acids. Between the trimmed V and J ends, which lost 4 bases and 7 bases, there was a span of 26 bases.

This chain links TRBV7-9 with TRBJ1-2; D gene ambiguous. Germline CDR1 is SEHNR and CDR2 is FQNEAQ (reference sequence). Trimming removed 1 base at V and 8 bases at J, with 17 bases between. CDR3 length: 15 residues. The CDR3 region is CASSLEARAGKGYTF. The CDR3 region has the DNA TGTGCCAGCAGCTTAGAAGCCCGCGCGGGGAAGGGCTACACCTTC.

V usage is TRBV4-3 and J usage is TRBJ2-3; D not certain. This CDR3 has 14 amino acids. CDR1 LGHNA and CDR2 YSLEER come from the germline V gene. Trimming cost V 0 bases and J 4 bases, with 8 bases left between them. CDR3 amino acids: CASSQDWAADTQYF. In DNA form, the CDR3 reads TGCGCCAGCAGCCAAGACTGGGCCGCAGATACGCAGTATTTT.

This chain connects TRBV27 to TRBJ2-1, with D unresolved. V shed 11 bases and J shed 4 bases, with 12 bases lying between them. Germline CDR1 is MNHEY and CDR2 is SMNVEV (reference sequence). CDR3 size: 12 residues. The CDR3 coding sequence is TGTGCCTCAGGCAAGGAATACAATGAGCAGTTCTTC. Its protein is CASGKEYNEQFF.

The CDR3 sequence is CASSQRTESTGELFF. The CDR3 nucleotides read TGTGCCAGCAGCCAGAGGACAGAATCCACCGGGGAGCTGTTTTTT. The chain employs TRBV7-9 and TRBJ2-2; a possible D gene is TRBD1 (6 bases). The CDR3 consists of 15 residues. The germline V and J ends were trimmed by 5 bases and 4 bases, with 14 bases remaining between them. CDR1 and CDR2 from the germline V gene are SEHNR and FQNEAQ (reference sequence).

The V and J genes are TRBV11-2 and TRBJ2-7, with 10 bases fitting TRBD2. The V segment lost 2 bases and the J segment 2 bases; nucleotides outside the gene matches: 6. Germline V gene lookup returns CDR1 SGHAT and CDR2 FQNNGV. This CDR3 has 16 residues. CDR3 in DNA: TGTGCCAGCAGCTTATTGGGAGCGGGAGGGCCCTACGAGCAGTACTTC. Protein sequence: CASSLLGAGGPYEQYF.

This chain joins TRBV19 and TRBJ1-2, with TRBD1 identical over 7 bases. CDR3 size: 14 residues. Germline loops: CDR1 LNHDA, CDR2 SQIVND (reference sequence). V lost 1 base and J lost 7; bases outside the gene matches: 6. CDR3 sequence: CASSIVGGGRGYTF. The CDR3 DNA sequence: TGTGCCAGTAGTATAGTAGGGGGCGGACGTGGCTACACCTTC.

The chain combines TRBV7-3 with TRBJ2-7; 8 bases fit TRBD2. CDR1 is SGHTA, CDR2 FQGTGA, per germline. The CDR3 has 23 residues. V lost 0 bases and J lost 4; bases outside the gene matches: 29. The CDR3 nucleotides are TGTGCCAGCAGCTTAACAGACCGGGGGGACACTTCTAGCGGGTTTTTTACTTCATACGAGCAGTACTTC. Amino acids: CASSLTDRGDTSSGFFTSYEQYF.

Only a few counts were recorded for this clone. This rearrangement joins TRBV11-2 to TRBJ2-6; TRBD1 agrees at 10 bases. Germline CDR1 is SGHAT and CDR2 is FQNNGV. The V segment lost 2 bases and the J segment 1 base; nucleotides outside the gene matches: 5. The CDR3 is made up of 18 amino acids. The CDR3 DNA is TGTGCCAGCAGCTTAAGGGACAGGGGATCGTCTGGGGCCAACGTCCTGACTTTC. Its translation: CASSLRDRGSSGANVLTF.

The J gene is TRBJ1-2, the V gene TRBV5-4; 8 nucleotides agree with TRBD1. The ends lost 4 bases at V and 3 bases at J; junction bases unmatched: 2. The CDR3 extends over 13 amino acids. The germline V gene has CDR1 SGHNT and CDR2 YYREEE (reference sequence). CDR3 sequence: CASSLTGDYGYTF. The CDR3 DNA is TGTGCCAGCAGCCTGACAGGGGACTATGGCTACACCTTC.

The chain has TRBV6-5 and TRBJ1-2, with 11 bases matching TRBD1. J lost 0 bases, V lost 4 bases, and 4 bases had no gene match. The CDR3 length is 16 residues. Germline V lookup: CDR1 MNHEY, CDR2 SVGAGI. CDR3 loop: CASSSGQGVSNYGYTF. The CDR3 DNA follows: TGTGCCAGCAGTTCGGGACAGGGGGTCTCTAACTATGGCTACACCTTC.

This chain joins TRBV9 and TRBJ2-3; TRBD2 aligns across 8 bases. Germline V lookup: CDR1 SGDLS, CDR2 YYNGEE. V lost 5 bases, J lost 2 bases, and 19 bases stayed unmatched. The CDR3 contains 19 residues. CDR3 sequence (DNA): TGTGCCAGCAGTGCTCGCGGCGGAGGAGGGGGACTAGTCACAGATACGCAGTATTTT. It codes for CASSARGGGGGLVTDTQYF.

This chain's CDR3 is CASSLVGGSYNEQFF. CDR3 in DNA: TGTGCCAGCAGCTTAGTGGGAGGCTCCTACAATGAGCAGTTCTTC. J is TRBJ2-1 and V is TRBV5-4; perhaps TRBD2 as D (6 bases). Germline loops: CDR1 SGHNT, CDR2 YYREEE (reference sequence). The CDR3 consists of 15 residues. The germline V and J ends were trimmed by 2 bases and 0 bases, with 9 bases remaining between them.

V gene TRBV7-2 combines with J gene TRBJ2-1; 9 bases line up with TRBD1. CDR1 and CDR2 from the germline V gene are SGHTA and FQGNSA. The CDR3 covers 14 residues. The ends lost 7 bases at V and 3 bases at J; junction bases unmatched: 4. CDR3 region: CASTRTGDYNEQFF. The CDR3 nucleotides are TGTGCCAGCACCAGGACAGGGGACTACAATGAGCAGTTCTTC.

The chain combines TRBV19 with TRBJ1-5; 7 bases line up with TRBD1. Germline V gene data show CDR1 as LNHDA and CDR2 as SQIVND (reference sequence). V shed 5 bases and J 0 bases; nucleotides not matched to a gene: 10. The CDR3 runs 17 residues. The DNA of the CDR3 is TGTGCCAGTAGTTTATACAGGGGAGAGTATAGCAATCAGCCCCAGCATTTT. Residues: CASSLYRGEYSNQPQHF.

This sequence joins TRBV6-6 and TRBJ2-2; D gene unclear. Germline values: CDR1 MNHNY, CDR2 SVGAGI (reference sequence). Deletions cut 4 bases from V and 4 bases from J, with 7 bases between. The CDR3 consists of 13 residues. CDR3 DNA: TGTGCCAGCAGTTCCGGGTCCACCGGGGAGCTGTTTTTT. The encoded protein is CASSSGSTGELFF.

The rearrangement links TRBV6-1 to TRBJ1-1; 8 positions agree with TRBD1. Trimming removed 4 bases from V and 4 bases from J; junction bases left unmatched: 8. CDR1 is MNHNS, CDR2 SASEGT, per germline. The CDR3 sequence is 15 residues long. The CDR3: CASSVRTGWITEAFF. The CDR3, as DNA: TGTGCCAGCAGTGTTCGGACAGGGTGGATCACTGAAGCTTTCTTT.

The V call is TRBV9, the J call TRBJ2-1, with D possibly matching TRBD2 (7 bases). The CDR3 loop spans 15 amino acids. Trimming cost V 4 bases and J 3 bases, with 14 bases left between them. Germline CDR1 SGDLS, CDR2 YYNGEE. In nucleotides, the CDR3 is TGTGCCAGCAGCCCAGAGGGGGGGGACTACAATGAGCAGTTCTTC. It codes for CASSPEGGDYNEQFF.

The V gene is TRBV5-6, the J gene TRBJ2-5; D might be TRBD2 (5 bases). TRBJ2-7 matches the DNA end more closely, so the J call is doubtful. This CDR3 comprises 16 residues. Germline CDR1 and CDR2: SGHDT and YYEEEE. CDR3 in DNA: TGTGCCAGCAGCTCCCATTGGGAGATAAGCTCCTACGAGCAGTACTTC. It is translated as CASSSHWEISSYEQYF.

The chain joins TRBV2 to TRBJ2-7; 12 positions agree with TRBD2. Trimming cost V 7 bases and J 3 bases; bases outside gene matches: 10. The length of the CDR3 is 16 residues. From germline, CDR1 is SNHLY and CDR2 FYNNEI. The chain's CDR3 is CASTVRLAGDLYEQYV. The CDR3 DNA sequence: TGTGCCAGCACGGTGAGACTAGCGGGGGACCTCTACGAGCAGTACGTC.

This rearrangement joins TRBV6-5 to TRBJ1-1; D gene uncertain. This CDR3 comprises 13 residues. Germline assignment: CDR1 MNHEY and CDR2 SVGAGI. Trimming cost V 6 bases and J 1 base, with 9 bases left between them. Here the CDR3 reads CASSLVWNTEAFF. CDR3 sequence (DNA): TGTGCCAGCAGCCTAGTATGGAACACTGAAGCTTTCTTT.

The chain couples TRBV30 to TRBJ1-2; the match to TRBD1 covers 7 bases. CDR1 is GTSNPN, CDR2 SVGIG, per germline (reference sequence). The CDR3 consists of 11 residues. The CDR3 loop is CANDRARGYTF. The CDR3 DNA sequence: TGTGCTAACGACAGGGCCCGTGGCTACACCTTC.